The subject of this entry is one T cell receptor (beta chain). The specificity of this receptor is unknown. No quality values exist for individual bases; no much larger clone is one base distant. Libraries were made using the immunoSEQ multiplex PCR assay. A mixture of 60 forward primers for TCR Vbeta segments and 13 reverse primers for TCR Jbeta segments was used in the multiplex PCR. The CDR3 region of rearranged TCR beta genes was amplified from genomic DNA with a multiplex PCR assay. The Illumina HiSeq System was used to sequence the amplified TCR beta libraries as 87-base-pair reads. Turning to the authors' computational methods: A later analysis counted about 80 million unique TCR beta chains across the 690 or so repertoires, and approximately 11 million of these chains were shared by at least two donors. Raw reads were error-corrected and collapsed into unique sequences with a nearest-neighbor algorithm that merged closely related sequences to remove PCR and sequencing errors. CDR3 sequences were aligned to IMGT reference sequences to assign V, D and J gene segments. For a sequence to be retained, a match of at least six nucleotides was required to both a V gene segment and a J gene segment. Rearrangements were called productive when the CDR3 lacked stop codons and stayed in frame with V and J; all others were non-productive. CDR3 was defined according to IMGT convention as the region running from the second conserved V-encoded cysteine to the conserved J-encoded phenylalanine. In an earlier analysis of more than 550 of the donors, sequences lacking an unambiguous match to a single V gene segment were excluded. An earlier analysis of over 450 of the donors classified V segments as functional when productive rearrangements were above 56.7% and as segregating when the standard deviation between donors was above 5%. A statistical classification framework was developed to diagnose cytomegalovirus status using the catalog of TCR beta chain sequences. V and J gene assignment, in a later analysis, came from comparing TCR nucleotide sequences with IMGT/GENE-DB human TR gene sequences. A later analysis assigned CDR3 sequences and most-parsimonious VDJ recombination scenarios with the TCRdist pipeline. In a later analysis, each TCR beta chain was defined by its CDR3 amino acid sequence together with its V-gene family, and reads without a unique V-gene family were excluded. In a later analysis, fewer than 600 highly shared, low-generation-probability nucleotide sequences were removed to address suspected cross-contamination and a sequencing artifact. A later analysis calculated a clonal expansion index for each public chain from normalized within-repertoire ranks of inferred template counts. In a later analysis, generation probabilities were computed with a VDJ recombination model fitted to out-of-frame rearrangements, and the resulting probabilities were checked against IGoR. In a later analysis, TCR-TCR, TCR-HLA and TCR-CMV co-occurrence was scored with hypergeometric tests, and a repertoire-size bias correction was applied to TCR pairs. False discovery rates were estimated in a later analysis by permuting HLA or CMV assignments 20 times. In a later analysis, co-occurring TCRs were grouped with DBSCAN, and TCRdist sequence similarity was added when clustering was performed within HLA-allele-positive subsets. Co-occurrence clustering excluded repertoires with fewer than 30,000 or more than 120,000 public chains, plus five with anomalous nucleotide sharing. Not all clones reach the TCRdb copy of this immuneACCESS table, which keeps in-frame sequences only. Checked studies attribute under half of the gap to unresolved V genes and leave the rest unexplained. V and J calls and clone size are as listed in that table; D and trimming were resolved from the DNA. Here the sample has approximately 100,000 clones; roughly 9.1% occur a single time. The ten largest clones capture roughly 5% of the sample.

Trimmed from V: 4 bases; trimmed from J: 6 bases; junction bases lacking a gene match: 10. The CDR3 starts with the cysteine, ends with the phenylalanine, and has 15 residues. Just the 45-base CDR3 DNA is kept, in frame starting at base 1. Based on the germline V gene, the CDR1 and CDR2 sequences are SGHRS and YFSETQ. The cohort consisted of approximately 690 healthy bone marrow donors. At the time of sampling, all cohort members were nominally healthy, though unrecorded immune exposures were likely present. The donor was CMV seropositive and was included in the group of some 290 seropositive cohort members. A peripheral blood sample was provided by each donor, and peripheral blood mononuclear cells were used for TCR beta sequencing. Genomic DNA was extracted from the blood cell samples with the Qiagen DNeasy Blood Extraction Kit. This entry comes from a study of cytomegalovirus exposure and HLA in healthy donors (dated by TCRdb to 2015 to 2018). Turning to the overall study: An earlier analysis of about 560 of the donors reported under 300 Gb of sequence data and 95 million to 120 million unique TCR beta sequences obtained from roughly 170 million T cells. To predict cytomegalovirus infection status, the study brought together high-throughput TCR immunosequencing, statistical association of individual TCRs with disease status, and machine learning. The study aimed to test whether signatures of past pathogen exposure could be identified by cataloging public T cell receptors. Rather than drawing on any new phenotypic data, the later analysis identified candidate immune exposures from TCR beta sequences and the way those sequences occurred across donors. About 300 gigabases of sequencing data and about 92 million unique TCR sequences made up an early release that covered several hundred HLA-typed donors. All discovery cohort repertoires had been generated on a single sequencing platform. HLA typing included class I and class II loci at four-digit resolution. Along with the roughly 670-subject first cohort, a separate validation cohort of 120 different subjects was used. An earlier analysis of 587 of the donors used high-throughput TCR beta sequencing to judge whether each TCR beta V gene segment behaved as functional or pseudogenic. Across some 400 genotyped donors of the cohort, an average of approximately 200,000 unique TCR beta nucleotide sequences per donor were sequenced, and 15% to 20% of those sequences were non-productive. Donor age, sex, ethnicity and CMV serostatus were compiled alongside the repertoire data. A later genetic analysis took genome-wide SNP genotypes for about 65% of the 666 donors and used that subset as a discovery cohort. The number of donors typed differed by locus, with 629-630 for A, B, C, DRB1 and DQB1, roughly 520 for DQA1, under 610 for DPA1, and 472 for DPB1. A handful of DR-DQ haplotypes were handled as single units for association and clustering because linkage in the cohort was strong. A later analysis re-analyzed previously published TCR beta repertoires from 500 to 700 donors and added high-resolution HLA genotyping to study TCR occurrence patterns. The genetic ancestry cluster associated with self-reported Caucasian donors included 70% to 85% of the 398 genotyped donors. The T cell repertoires of 666 subjects were profiled by immunosequencing and related to cytomegalovirus serostatus. What the work shows at the level of the full study, not this receptor alone: In the study, some 180 TCR beta chains were listed as associated with cytomegalovirus. At a false discovery rate of 0.05, a later analysis linked around 17,000 TCR beta sequences to specific HLA alleles. This cohort had only TCR beta chains sequenced, and the lack of alpha or paired-chain data limited which features could be detected. Most TCR sequences were observed very rarely across donors, whereas some public TCRs were present in many individuals. Strong co-occurrence of HLA alleles, especially DR and DQ, made assigning TCR associations to individual alleles difficult. A further reported finding was that TCR beta sequences accurately predicted the HLA-A and HLA-B alleles for most subjects in the first cohort. In an earlier analysis of some 640 of the donors, most TCR beta V segments were observed in productive rearrangements about 87% or about 30% of the time, broadly matching IMGT annotations. The earlier analysis of 450 to 700 of the donors excluded roughly 17 rarely observed V segments, including chromosome 9 orphons, because counts were too low. It was suggested by the authors that the approach could potentially be generalized to other disease states and immunological phenotypes. A later analysis found that HLA-associated TCR beta chains were more clonally expanded and had lower generation probabilities than equally common non-associated chains. V-gene and J-gene trimming of TCR beta chains was associated with a missense DCLRE1C variant in a later genetic analysis, and the association was replicated in an independent cohort. The classifier was reported to diagnose cytomegalovirus status with high specificity and sensitivity in both the original cohort and the validation cohort. Correlated functional status among segregating V segments might be attributable to linkage disequilibrium, but an unknown experimental factor could not be ruled out. A later analysis found that most CMV-associated TCR beta chains appeared HLA-restricted, with HLA associations seemingly driven largely by CMV exposure. In a later genetic analysis, fewer N-insertions in productive TCRs were reported among donors in an Asian-associated ancestry cluster than the roughly 700-donor mean. A few of the identified cytomegalovirus-associated TCR beta chains were confirmed in vitro to be specific for cytomegalovirus antigens. CMV serostatus was the only immune exposure information available for the cohort. A later analysis found that TCR association rates varied across HLA loci, with DRB1 alleles showing the most associated TCRs and HLA-C alleles the fewest. A cluster of highly shared sequence variants was judged likely to represent a technical artifact of the sequencing pipeline. According to a later analysis, parvovirus B19, influenza, CMV and Epstein-Barr virus appeared linked to several top co-occurrence clusters. Sequencing depth was assumed to be roughly uniform across donors in the presence/absence analyses, though that assumption may not hold. Some IMGT-functional V segments, including TRBV6-2 and TRBV6-3, could not be distinguished by the 87-base-pair reads and were therefore excluded. HLA typing was unavailable for some donors at each locus, so association tests used only the typed subset.

The sequence joins TRBV5-1 to TRBJ2-3; the central 8 bases match TRBD2. Sequencing was performed on PBMCs. The receptor comes from a man between 40 and 49 years old in good health and CMV-seropositive. The nucleotides read TGCGCCAGCAGCCCGGGGGGGGGTGGCTCGGATACGCAGTATTTT. It codes for CASSPGGGGSDTQYF.